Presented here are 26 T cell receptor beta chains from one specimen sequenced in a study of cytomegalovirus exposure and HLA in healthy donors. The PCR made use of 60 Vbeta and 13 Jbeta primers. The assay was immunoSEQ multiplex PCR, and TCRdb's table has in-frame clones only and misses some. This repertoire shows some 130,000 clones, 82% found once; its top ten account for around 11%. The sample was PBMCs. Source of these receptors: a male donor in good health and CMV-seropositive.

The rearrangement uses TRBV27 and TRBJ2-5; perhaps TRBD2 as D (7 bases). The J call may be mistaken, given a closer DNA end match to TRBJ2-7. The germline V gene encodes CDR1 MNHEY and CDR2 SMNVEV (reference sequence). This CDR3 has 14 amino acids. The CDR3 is CASSLRGDTYEQYF. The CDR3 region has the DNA TGTGCCAGCAGTTTACGGGGGGACACCTACGAGCAGTACTTC.

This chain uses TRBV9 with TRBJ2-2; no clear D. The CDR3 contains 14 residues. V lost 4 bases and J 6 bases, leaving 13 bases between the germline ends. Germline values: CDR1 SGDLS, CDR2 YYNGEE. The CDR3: CASSPRSEAGELFF. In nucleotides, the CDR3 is TGTGCCAGCAGCCCCCGCTCCGAGGCCGGGGAGCTGTTTTTT.

The CDR3 loop is CASSSASGGSYEQYF. CDR3 nucleotides: TGTGCCAGCAGCTCGGCTAGCGGGGGCTCCTACGAGCAGTACTTC. The chain links TRBV5-4 to TRBJ2-7; TRBD2 aligns across 10 bases. The CDR3 sequence is 15 residues long. V shed 3 bases and J 0 bases; nucleotides not matched to a gene: 3. CDR1 and CDR2 from the germline V gene are SGHNT and YYREEE (reference sequence).

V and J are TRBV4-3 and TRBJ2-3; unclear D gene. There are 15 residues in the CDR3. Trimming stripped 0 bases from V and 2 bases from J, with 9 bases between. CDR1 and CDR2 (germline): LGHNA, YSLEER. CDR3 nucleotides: TGCGCCAGCAGCCAAGATTACACCTTCACAGATACGCAGTATTTT. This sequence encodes CASSQDYTFTDTQYF.

This CDR3 is CASSPRLAGGEQYF. The CDR3 bases are TGTGCCAGCAGCCCTAGACTAGCGGGAGGCGAGCAGTACTTC. V usage is TRBV11-2 and J usage is TRBJ2-7; 13 nucleotides agree with TRBD2. Germline V CDR1 and CDR2: SGHAT, FQNNGV. This CDR3 contains 14 residues. V gave up 5 bases and J gave up 6 bases; unmatched junction bases: 4.

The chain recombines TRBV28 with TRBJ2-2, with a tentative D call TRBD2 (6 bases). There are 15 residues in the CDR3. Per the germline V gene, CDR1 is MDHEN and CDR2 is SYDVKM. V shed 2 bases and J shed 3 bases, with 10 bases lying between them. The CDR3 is CASSLGLPDTGELFF. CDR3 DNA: TGTGCCAGCAGTTTAGGACTACCGGACACCGGGGAGCTGTTTTTT.

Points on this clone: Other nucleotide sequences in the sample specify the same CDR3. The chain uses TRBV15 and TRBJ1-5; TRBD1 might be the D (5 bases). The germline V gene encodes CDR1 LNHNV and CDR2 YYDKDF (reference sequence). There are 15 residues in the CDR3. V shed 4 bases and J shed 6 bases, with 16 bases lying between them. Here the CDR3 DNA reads TGTGCCACCAGCACCGTAGGGGAACTGTCTCAGCCCCAGCATTTT. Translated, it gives CATSTVGELSQPQHF.

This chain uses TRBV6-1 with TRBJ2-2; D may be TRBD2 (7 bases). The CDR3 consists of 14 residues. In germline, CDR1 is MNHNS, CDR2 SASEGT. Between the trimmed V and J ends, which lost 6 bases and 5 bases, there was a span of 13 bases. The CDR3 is CASRRGGGTGELFF. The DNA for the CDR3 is TGTGCCAGCAGAAGGGGGGGAGGAACCGGGGAGCTGTTTTTT.

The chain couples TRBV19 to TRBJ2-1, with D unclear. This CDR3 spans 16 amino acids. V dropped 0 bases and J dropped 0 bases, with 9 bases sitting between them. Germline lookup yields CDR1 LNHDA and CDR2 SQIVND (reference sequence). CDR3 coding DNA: TGTGCCAGTAGTATAGATCAAGCTAGCTCCTACAATGAGCAGTTCTTC. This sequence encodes CASSIDQASSYNEQFF.

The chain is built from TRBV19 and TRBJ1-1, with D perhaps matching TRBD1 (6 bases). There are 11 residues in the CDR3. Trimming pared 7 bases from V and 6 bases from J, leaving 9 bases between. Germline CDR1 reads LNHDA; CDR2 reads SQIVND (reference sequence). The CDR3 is CASTQGSEAFF. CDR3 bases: TGTGCCAGTACCCAGGGGTCTGAAGCTTTCTTT.

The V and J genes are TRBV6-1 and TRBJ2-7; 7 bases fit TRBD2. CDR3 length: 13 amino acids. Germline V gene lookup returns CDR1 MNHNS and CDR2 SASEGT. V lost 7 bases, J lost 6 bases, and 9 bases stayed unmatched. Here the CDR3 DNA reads TGTGCCAGCAAAGCGGCGGGAGAAGGCGAGCAGTACTTC. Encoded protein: CASKAAGEGEQYF.

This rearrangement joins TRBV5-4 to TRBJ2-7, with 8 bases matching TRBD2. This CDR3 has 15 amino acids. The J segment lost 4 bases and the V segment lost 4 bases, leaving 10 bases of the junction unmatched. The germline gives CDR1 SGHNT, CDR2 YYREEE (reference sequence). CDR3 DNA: TGTGCCAGCAGCGCCTCTAGCGGGCCCCAATACGAGCAGTACTTC. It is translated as CASSASSGPQYEQYF.

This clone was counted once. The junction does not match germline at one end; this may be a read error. CDR3 sequence reads: CASATRNSQYF. In DNA form, the CDR3 reads TGTGCCAGCGCTACAAGAAACAGTCAGTACTTC. The gene calls are TRBV7-8 and TRBJ2-4, with D hard to call. There are 11 residues in the CDR3. Germline V gene data show CDR1 as SGHVS and CDR2 as FQNEAQ.

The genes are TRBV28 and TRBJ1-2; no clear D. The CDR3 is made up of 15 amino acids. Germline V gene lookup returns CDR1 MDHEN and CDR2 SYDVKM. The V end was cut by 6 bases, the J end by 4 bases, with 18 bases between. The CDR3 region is CASRDPTGGPYGYTF. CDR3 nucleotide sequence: TGTGCCAGCAGAGACCCGACGGGAGGGCCCTATGGCTACACCTTC.

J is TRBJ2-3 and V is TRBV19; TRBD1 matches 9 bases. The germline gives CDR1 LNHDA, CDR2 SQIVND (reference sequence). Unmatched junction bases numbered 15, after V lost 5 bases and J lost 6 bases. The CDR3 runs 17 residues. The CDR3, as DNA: TGTGCCAGTAGTCCTGAGGGACAGGGACGTATAGGCGATACGCAGTATTTT. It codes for CASSPEGQGRIGDTQYF.

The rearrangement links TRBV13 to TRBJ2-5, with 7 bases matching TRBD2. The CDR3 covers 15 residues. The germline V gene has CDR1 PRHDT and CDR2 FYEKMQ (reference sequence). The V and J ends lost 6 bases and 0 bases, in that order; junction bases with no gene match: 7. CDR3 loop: CASRGREVYQETQYF. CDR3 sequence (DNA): TGTGCCAGCAGGGGGAGGGAAGTATACCAAGAGACCCAGTACTTC.

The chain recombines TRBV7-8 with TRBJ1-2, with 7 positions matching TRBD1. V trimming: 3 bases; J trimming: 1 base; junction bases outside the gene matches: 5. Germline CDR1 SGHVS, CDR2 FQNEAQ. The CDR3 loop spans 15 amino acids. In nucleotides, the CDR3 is TGTGCCAGCAGCTTGACAGGGCGGAATAACTATGGCTACACCTTC. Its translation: CASSLTGRNNYGYTF.

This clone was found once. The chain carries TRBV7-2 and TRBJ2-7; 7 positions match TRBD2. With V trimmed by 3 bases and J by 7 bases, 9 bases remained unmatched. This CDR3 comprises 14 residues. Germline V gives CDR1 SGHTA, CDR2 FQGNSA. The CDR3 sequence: CASSFEGGPMEQYF. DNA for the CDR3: TGTGCCAGCAGCTTCGAGGGAGGGCCGATGGAGCAGTACTTC. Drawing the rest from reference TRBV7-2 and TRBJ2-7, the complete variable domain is GAGVSQSPSNKVTEKGKDVELRCDPISGHTALYWYRQSLGQGLEFLIYFQGNSAPDKSGLPSDRFSAERTGGSVSTLTIQRTQQEDSAVYLCASSFEGGPMEQYFGPGTRLTVT.

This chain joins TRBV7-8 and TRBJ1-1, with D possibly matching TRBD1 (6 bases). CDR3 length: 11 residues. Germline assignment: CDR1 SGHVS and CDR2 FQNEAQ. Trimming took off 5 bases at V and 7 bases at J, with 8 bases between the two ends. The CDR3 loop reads CASSPDSEAFF. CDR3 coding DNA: TGTGCCAGCAGCCCGGACAGTGAAGCTTTCTTT.

This chain's CDR3 is CSVETANTEAFF. As DNA, the CDR3 is TGCAGCGTTGAAACAGCAAACACTGAAGCTTTCTTT. The V and J genes are TRBV29-1 and TRBJ1-1; D is unresolved. Germline assignment: CDR1 SQVTM and CDR2 ANQGSEA. The CDR3 is made up of 12 amino acids. Trimming left V 2 bases short and J 2 bases short, with 6 bases between.

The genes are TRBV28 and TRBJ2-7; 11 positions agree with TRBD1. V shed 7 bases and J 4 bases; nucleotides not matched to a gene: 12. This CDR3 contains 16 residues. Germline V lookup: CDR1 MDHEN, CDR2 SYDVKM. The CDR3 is CASTNGVGTGGYEQYF. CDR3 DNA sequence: TGTGCCAGCACCAACGGGGTCGGGACAGGGGGTTACGAGCAGTACTTC.

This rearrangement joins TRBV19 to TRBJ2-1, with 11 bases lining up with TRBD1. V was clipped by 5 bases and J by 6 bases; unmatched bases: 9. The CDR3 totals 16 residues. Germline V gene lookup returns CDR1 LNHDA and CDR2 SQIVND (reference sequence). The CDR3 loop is CASSPYFGQGANEQFF. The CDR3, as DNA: TGTGCCAGTAGTCCTTATTTCGGACAGGGGGCCAATGAGCAGTTCTTC. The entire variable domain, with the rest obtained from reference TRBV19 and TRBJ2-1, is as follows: DGGITQSPKYLFRKEGQNVTLSCEQNLNHDAMYWYRQDPGQGLRLIYYSQIVNDFQKGDIAEGYSVSREKKESFPLTVTSAQKNPTAFYLCASSPYFGQGANEQFFGPGTRLTVL.

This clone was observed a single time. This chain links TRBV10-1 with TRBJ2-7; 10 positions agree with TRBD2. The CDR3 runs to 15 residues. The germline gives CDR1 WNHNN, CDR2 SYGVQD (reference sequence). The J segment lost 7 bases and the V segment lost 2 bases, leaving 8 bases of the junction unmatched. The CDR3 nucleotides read TGCGCCAGCAGTGAGCCAGCGGGAGGGCCTCGGGAGCAGTACTTC. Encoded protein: CASSEPAGGPREQYF.

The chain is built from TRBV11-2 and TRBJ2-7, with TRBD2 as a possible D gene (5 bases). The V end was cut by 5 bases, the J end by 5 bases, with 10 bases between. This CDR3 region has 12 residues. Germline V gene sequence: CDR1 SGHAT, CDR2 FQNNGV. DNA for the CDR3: TGTGCCAGCAGCGAGACGCGGGACGAGCAGTACTTC. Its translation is CASSETRDEQYF. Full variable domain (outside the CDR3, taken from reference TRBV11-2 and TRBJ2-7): EAGVAQSPRYKIIEKRQSVAFWCNPISGHATLYWYQQILGQGPKLLIQFQNNGVVDDSQLPKDRFSAERLKGVDSTLKIQPAKLEDSAVYLCASSETRDEQYFGPGTRLTVT.

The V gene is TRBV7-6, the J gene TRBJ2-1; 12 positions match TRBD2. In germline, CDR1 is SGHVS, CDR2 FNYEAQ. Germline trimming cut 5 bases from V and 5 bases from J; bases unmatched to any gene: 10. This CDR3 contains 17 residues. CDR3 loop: CASSLPGLAGRNNEQFF. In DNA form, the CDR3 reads TGTGCCAGCAGCCTGCCAGGACTAGCGGGAAGAAACAATGAGCAGTTCTTC.

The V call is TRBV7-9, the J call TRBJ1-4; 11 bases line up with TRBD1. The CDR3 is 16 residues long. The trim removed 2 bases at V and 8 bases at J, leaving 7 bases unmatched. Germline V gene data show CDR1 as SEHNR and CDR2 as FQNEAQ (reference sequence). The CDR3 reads CASSLTGQGAGEKLFF. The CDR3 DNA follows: TGTGCCAGCAGCTTAACCGGACAGGGGGCGGGGGAAAAACTGTTTTTT.